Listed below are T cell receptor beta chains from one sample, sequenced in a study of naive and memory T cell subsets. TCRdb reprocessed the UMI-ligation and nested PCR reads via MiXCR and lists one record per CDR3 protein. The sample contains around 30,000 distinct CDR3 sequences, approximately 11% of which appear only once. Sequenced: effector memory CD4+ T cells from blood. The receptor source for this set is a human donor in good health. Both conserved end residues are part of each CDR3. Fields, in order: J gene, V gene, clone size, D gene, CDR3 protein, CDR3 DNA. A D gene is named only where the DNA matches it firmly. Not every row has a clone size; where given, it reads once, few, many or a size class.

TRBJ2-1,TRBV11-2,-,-,CATSKDYNEQFF,TGTGCCACCAGCAAGGACTACAATGAGCAGTTCTTC
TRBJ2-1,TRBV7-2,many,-,CASSLGPGQNNEQFF,TGTGCCAGCAGCTTAGGGCCCGGACAGAACAATGAGCAGTTCTTC
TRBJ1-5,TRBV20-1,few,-,CSATPGTPGWQPQHF,TGCAGTGCTACGCCTGGGACACCAGGGTGGCAGCCCCAGCATTTT
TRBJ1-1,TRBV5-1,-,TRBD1,CASSWNRGQGAEAFF,TGCGCCAGCAGCTGGAACAGGGGGCAGGGCGCTGAAGCTTTCTTT
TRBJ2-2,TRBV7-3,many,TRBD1,CASSYDRGAYGGELFF,TGTGCCAGCAGCTACGACAGGGGAGCGTACGGCGGGGAGCTGTTTTTT
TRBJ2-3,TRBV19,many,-,CASSIKGAPLTDTQYF,TGTGCCAGTAGTATCAAAGGTGCGCCTCTCACAGATACGCAGTATTTT
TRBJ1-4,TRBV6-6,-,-,CASSPRERGSKLFF,TGTGCCAGCAGTCCCCGAGAGCGGGGCTCAAAACTGTTTTTT
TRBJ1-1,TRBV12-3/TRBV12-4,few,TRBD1,CASSQGALNTEAFF,TGTGCCAGCAGCCAGGGGGCACTGAACACTGAAGCTTTCTTT
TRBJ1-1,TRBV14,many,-,CASSQEVTNTEAFF,TGTGCCAGCAGCCAAGAGGTTACGAACACTGAAGCTTTCTTT
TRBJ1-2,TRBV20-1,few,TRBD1,CSASRRGDYGYTF,TGCAGTGCTAGTCGCAGGGGGGACTATGGCTACACCTTC
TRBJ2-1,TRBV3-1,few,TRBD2,CASSQLAGAYNEQFF,TGTGCCAGCAGCCAACTAGCGGGGGCCTACAATGAGCAGTTCTTC
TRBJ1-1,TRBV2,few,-,CAKIGRRNTEAFF,TGTGCCAAAATCGGGCGTAGGAACACTGAAGCTTTCTTT
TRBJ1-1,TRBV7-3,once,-,CASSSGPGRTNTEAFF,TGTGCCAGCAGCTCCGGCCCGGGACGCACGAACACTGAAGCTTTCTTT
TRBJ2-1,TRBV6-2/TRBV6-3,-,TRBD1,CASTPQPDRGQFF,TGTGCCAGCACCCCTCAGCCGGACAGGGGTCAGTTCTTC
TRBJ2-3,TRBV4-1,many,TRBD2,CASSQVDMGLVTDTQYF,TGCGCCAGCAGCCAAGTGGATATGGGACTAGTCACAGATACGCAGTATTTT
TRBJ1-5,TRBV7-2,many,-,CASSSNGDQPQHF,TGTGCCAGCAGCTCGAACGGGGATCAGCCCCAGCATTTT
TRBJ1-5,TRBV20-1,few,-,CSARERGSNQPQHF,TGCAGTGCTAGAGAAAGAGGGAGCAATCAGCCCCAGCATTTT
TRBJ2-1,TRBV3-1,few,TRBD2,CASSQALRAEGGNEQFF,TGTGCCAGCAGCCAAGCTCTCAGGGCGGAGGGAGGGAATGAGCAGTTCTTC
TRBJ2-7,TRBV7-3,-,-,CASSKTQGSEQYF,TGTGCCAGCAGCAAAACCCAGGGTTCAGAGCAGTACTTC
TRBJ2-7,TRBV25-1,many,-,CASSEGETYEQYF,TGTGCCAGCAGTGAGGGGGAAACCTACGAGCAGTACTTC
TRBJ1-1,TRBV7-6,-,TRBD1,CASSPGSTGGSTEAFF,TGTGCCAGCAGTCCGGGGTCTACAGGGGGGAGCACTGAAGCTTTCTTT
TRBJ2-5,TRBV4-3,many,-,CASSQDLRVRYQETQYF,TGCGCCAGCAGCCAAGATCTTCGGGTCCGGTACCAAGAGACCCAGTACTTC
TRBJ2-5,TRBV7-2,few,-,CASSAGQETQYF,TGTGCCAGCAGCGCAGGCCAAGAGACCCAGTACTTC